The TCR beta chain under discussion was sequenced for a study of PD-1 blockade in classical Hodgkin lymphoma (dated by TCRdb to between 2020 and 2021). For the wider study: Nivolumab dosing was 3 mg/kg intravenously every 2 weeks, continuing until either disease progression or unacceptable toxicity. The study used CyTOF and TCR beta sequencing to define a peripheral blood immune signature of response to PD-1 blockade in classical Hodgkin lymphoma. What the study reported, not specific to this receptor: Among trial patients, those achieving complete response had baseline diversity similar to that of newly diagnosed patients, while diversity was significantly lower in partial responders and progressors. Baseline TCR diversity was reported as lower in newly diagnosed patients than in healthy donors, and lower still in relapsed/refractory patients. Patients starting nivolumab less than 1 year after ASCT had lower diversity and were excluded from later analyses to avoid confounding by immune reconstitution. CD4+ but not CD8+ TCR diversity rose significantly by C4D1 (p=0.0027 vs p=0.16), most apparent in complete responders (p=0.02). Only a single clinical trial cohort was studied, and what caused the repertoire differences, possibly disease activity or prior therapy, remained undefined.

The Qiagen DNeasy kit was used to extract genomic DNA both from unsorted PBMCs and from the negatively selected CD4+ and CD8+ fractions. TCR beta CDR3 regions were subjected to amplification by immunoSEQ multiplex PCR with primers that anneal to V and J segments. Amplification bias was minimized using a synthetic immune receptor repertoire, and residual bias was removed computationally after sequencing. The original methods were these. Custom Python scripts were used to quantify repertoire diversity as the Shannon entropy index. Unsorted, CD4+ and CD8+ repertoires were examined separately, except in combined analyses, for which CD4+ and CD8+ sequences were merged in silico. A clone was considered expanded if an increase in frequency of at least 2-fold after treatment relative to C1D1 was found, and a pseudocount of 0.5 was applied to clones undetected at baseline. Singleton clones were defined as clones with 0 or 1 copy at C1D1, and non-singleton clones were defined as clones with 2 or more copies. Clones expanded in unsorted samples were annotated as CD4+, CD8+ or unknown by matching protein sequences in sorted samples from the same patient. Wilcoxon tests on paired samples were used to test diversity changes from C1D1 to C4D1. Entries here come from immuneACCESS through TCRdb and include only in-frame sequences with V and J called. Some clones fail to appear in such tables; in the studies checked, an unresolved V gene covers under half of the shortfall, and the cause of the remainder is unknown. That table is the source of V, J and clone size, and D and trimming were worked out from the DNA. This sample gives 50,000 or so clones in total; around 93% of them show up just once. Jointly, the top ten make up more than 9% of the sample.

The time point label of this sample denotes: cycle 2 day 1 (C2D1) of nivolumab. All trial patients had relapsed after autologous stem cell transplantation, with cohorts A, B and C differing in prior brentuximab vedotin exposure. The trial cohort was composed of approximately 60 patients with relapsed/refractory classical Hodgkin lymphoma, for whom complete response, partial response or progressive disease was recorded as best overall response. In the multi-cohort phase II CheckMate 205 trial, trial patients received single-agent nivolumab. An independent review committee assessed best overall response by applying the 2007 International Working Group response criteria. Trial PBMCs were collected immediately before nivolumab initiation (C1D1) and during therapy at cycle 2 day 1 and cycle 4 day 1. Peripheral blood was collected in 8 mL Vacutainer Cell Preparation Tubes, from which PBMCs were isolated by centrifugation and then cryopreserved.

The germline V gene yields SGHDN for CDR1 and FVKESK for CDR2. V lost 1 base and J lost 4 bases; the stretch between them is 9 bases long. Including the terminal cysteine and phenylalanine, the CDR3 comprises 14 residues. Only the CDR3 part of the read is kept: 42 bases, read in frame from the first base. With respect to this clone: Its antigen target is currently unknown. No qualities accompany the bases; no much larger clone lies one base away.

The sample in question was peripheral blood mononuclear cells (PBMCs), obtained before the second cycle of nivolumab. This clonotype was obtained from a human donor with classical Hodgkin lymphoma. In this chain, TRBV14 is recombined with TRBJ2-3; a weak D assignment points to TRBD1 (6 bases agree). The DNA reads as follows: TGTGCCAGCAGCCAAGTCTCAGGGGCAGATACGCAGTATTTT. Translated, it gives CASSQVSGADTQYF.